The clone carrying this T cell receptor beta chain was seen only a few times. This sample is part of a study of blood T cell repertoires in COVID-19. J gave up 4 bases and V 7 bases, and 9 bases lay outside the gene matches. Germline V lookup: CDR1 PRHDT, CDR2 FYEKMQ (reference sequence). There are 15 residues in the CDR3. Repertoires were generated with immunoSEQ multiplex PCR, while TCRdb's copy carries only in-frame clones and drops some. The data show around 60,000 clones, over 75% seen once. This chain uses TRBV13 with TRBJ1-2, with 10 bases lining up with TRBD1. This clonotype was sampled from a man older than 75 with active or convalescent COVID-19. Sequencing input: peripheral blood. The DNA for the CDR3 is TGTGCCAGCAACCCCTGGGACAGGGGTTCCTATGGCTACACCTTC. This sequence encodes CASNPWDRGSYGYTF.